This entry lists 18 T cell receptor beta chains sequenced from one sample in a study of cytomegalovirus exposure and HLA in healthy donors. The PCR contained 60 Vbeta and 13 Jbeta primers. Generated by immunoSEQ multiplex PCR, the TCRdb table keeps only in-frame clones and is missing some. The data show 150,000 to 170,000 clones, with roughly three quarters seen just once and roughly 12% held by the top ten. Specimen: PBMCs. All receptors derive from a man aged 25-45 years in good health and CMV-seropositive.

As DNA, the CDR3 is TGTGCCAGCAGTGGGCCCGGGACAGTCCAAGAGACCCAGTACTTC. The encoded protein is CASSGPGTVQETQYF. The chain couples TRBV2 to TRBJ2-5; 7 positions agree with TRBD1. The length of the CDR3 is 15 residues. J gave up 1 base and V 4 bases, and 6 bases lay outside the gene matches. Per the germline V gene, CDR1 is SNHLY and CDR2 is FYNNEI.

The chain uses TRBV27 and TRBJ2-5, with 8 positions matching TRBD1. Germline V gene data show CDR1 as MNHEY and CDR2 as SMNVEV (reference sequence). This CDR3 region has 14 residues. The J segment lost 3 bases and the V segment lost 5 bases, leaving 5 bases of the junction unmatched. CDR3 DNA sequence: TGTGCCAGCAGTCCCGTGGACAGGGAAGAGACCCAGTACTTC. Residues: CASSPVDREETQYF.

The chain has TRBV19 and TRBJ2-3, with 7 bases matching TRBD2. This CDR3 has 15 residues. V lost 1 base to trimming and J lost 1 base; unmatched junction nucleotides: 2. The germline CDR1 and CDR2 sequences are LNHDA and SQIVND (reference sequence). CDR3 DNA: TGTGCCAGTAGTATAGGTCTAGCGGGCACAGATACGCAGTATTTT. Its translation: CASSIGLAGTDTQYF.

The rearrangement links TRBV18 to TRBJ1-3, with 8 nucleotides matching TRBD1. Germline V lookup: CDR1 KGHSH, CDR2 LQKENI. The CDR3 sequence is 17 residues long. V shed 1 base, J shed 0 bases, and the junction held 5 bases outside the gene matches. The CDR3 bases are TGTGCCAGCTCACCACGACAGGGGCGCACCTCTGGAAACACCATATATTTT. Amino acid sequence: CASSPRQGRTSGNTIYF.

This clone has a handful of counts. This sequence joins TRBV6-6 and TRBJ2-2, with TRBD1 matching over 7 bases. CDR1 and CDR2 (germline): MNHNY, SVGAGI (reference sequence). The CDR3 consists of 16 residues. The V and J ends lost 5 bases and 4 bases, in that order; junction bases with no gene match: 10. CDR3 DNA: TGTGCCAGCAGTCCGCCAAGGACAGGAGCCACCGGGGAGCTGTTTTTT. This sequence encodes CASSPPRTGATGELFF.

Here the CDR3 reads CASSLAASGLKQFF. DNA of the CDR3: TGTGCCAGCAGCTTGGCGGCTAGCGGCCTCAAGCAGTTCTTC. The genes are TRBV5-8 and TRBJ2-1; 7 positions agree with TRBD2. Trimming took 0 bases from V and 11 from J; bases not matched to a gene: 8. Germline V gene sequence: CDR1 SGHTS, CDR2 YDEGEE. The CDR3 length is 14 residues.

This clone occurred a few times. This chain connects TRBV4-2 to TRBJ2-7, with 8 bases fitting TRBD1. CDR3 length: 14 amino acids. V was clipped by 3 bases and J by 1 base; unmatched bases: 2. Germline V gene lookup returns CDR1 LGHNA and CDR2 YNFKEQ. This CDR3 reads CASSHGQGSYEQYF. The CDR3 coding sequence is TGTGCCAGCAGCCACGGACAGGGTTCCTACGAGCAGTACTTC.

The chain joins TRBV4-1 to TRBJ1-2, with D uncertain. The length of the CDR3 is 14 residues. V was shortened by 0 bases and J by 4 bases, with 9 bases between the two germline ends. Germline V gives CDR1 MGHRA, CDR2 YSYEKL. The CDR3 DNA reads TGCGCCAGCAGCCAAGATCCAGTCTCCTATGGCTACACCTTC. Residues: CASSQDPVSYGYTF.

In this sample, this clone turned up once. The chain uses TRBV18 and TRBJ2-3; D may be TRBD2 (5 bases). The V gene's germline CDR1 is KGHSH and CDR2 LQKENI. V shed 2 bases and J shed 0 bases, with 12 bases lying between them. CDR3 length equals 16 residues. CDR3 loop: CASSPVLGGSTDTQYF. The CDR3 DNA is TGTGCCAGCTCACCAGTTTTAGGAGGAAGCACAGATACGCAGTATTTT.

V gene TRBV5-1 combines with J gene TRBJ2-5; possible D gene TRBD1, 6 bases. The V and J ends lost 4 bases and 2 bases respectively, with 12 bases between them. Germline V gives CDR1 SGHRS, CDR2 YFSETQ. The CDR3 runs to 14 residues. The CDR3 sequence: CASSRTASQETQYF. As DNA, the CDR3 is TGCGCCAGCAGCAGGACAGCATCACAAGAGACCCAGTACTTC.

This clone was seen a few times. The junction departs from germline at one end; a sequencing error may be responsible. The V call is TRBV19, the J call TRBJ1-1; 7 bases are shared with TRBD1. CDR3 size: 12 residues. Germline assignment: CDR1 LNHDA and CDR2 SQIVND (reference sequence). CDR3 DNA: TGTGCCAGTAGTATTTCAAGGGGGCAAGCGAGGTTT. Translation: CASSISRGQARF.

The V gene is TRBV5-6, the J gene TRBJ2-2; 10 positions agree with TRBD2. This CDR3 contains 15 residues. The V segment lost 2 bases and the J segment 6 bases; nucleotides outside the gene matches: 4. Per germline, CDR1 SGHDT and CDR2 YYEEEE. The CDR3 here is CASSFSSGSAGELFF. The DNA for the CDR3 is TGTGCCAGCAGCTTTTCTAGCGGGAGCGCCGGGGAGCTGTTTTTT.

The chain links TRBV27 to TRBJ1-5; D is unresolved. The CDR3 is 12 amino acids. The V end was cut by 5 bases, the J end by 6 bases, with 8 bases between. Germline V CDR1 and CDR2: MNHEY, SMNVEV (reference sequence). The CDR3 DNA reads as TGTGCCAGCAGTACGTTGAGTCAGCCCCAGCATTTT. It codes for CASSTLSQPQHF.

This clone was recorded a few times. The chain has TRBV6-1 and TRBJ2-5; 7 nucleotides align to TRBD2. This CDR3 is built from 15 residues. The V segment lost 7 bases and the J segment 5 bases; nucleotides outside the gene matches: 13. Germline-derived CDR1 and CDR2 are MNHNS and SASEGT. The DNA of the CDR3 is TGTGCCAGCAATGGTTTAGGCGGGAGCGGTGAGACCCAGTACTTC. Its translation is CASNGLGGSGETQYF.

The J gene is TRBJ2-7, the V gene TRBV11-2, with 8 bases matching TRBD2. Trimming removed 0 bases from V and 0 bases from J; junction bases left unmatched: 7. Germline CDR1 reads SGHAT; CDR2 reads FQNNGV. This CDR3 comprises 17 residues. CDR3 DNA: TGTGCCAGCAGCTTAGAGTTTGGGAGCGGGAGCTCCTACGAGCAGTACTTC. Amino acids: CASSLEFGSGSSYEQYF. Combining the CDR3 with reference TRBV11-2 and TRBJ2-7 gives the whole variable domain EAGVAQSPRYKIIEKRQSVAFWCNPISGHATLYWYQQILGQGPKLLIQFQNNGVVDDSQLPKDRFSAERLKGVDSTLKIQPAKLEDSAVYLCASSLEFGSGSSYEQYFGPGTRLTVT.

The chain uses TRBV2 and TRBJ1-1, with 12 bases identical to TRBD1. J lost 0 bases, V lost 5 bases, and 4 bases had no gene match. This CDR3 has 16 amino acids. From germline, CDR1 is SNHLY and CDR2 FYNNEI. The CDR3 sequence: CASSRDRGLLNTEAFF. The CDR3 nucleotides are TGTGCCAGCAGTCGGGACAGGGGGCTTCTGAACACTGAAGCTTTCTTT.

V gene TRBV4-1 combines with J gene TRBJ2-7; possibly TRBD1 for D (5 bases). The CDR3 is 15 residues long. Trimming cost V 0 bases and J 3 bases, with 12 bases left between them. Looked up from germline, CDR1 is MGHRA and CDR2 is YSYEKL. CDR3 sequence reads: CASSQDRDLFYEQYF. The CDR3, as DNA: TGCGCCAGCAGCCAAGACAGGGATTTATTCTACGAGCAGTACTTC.

The chain joins TRBV27 to TRBJ1-1, with D perhaps matching TRBD1 (5 bases). The CDR3 is made up of 10 amino acids. Per the germline V gene, CDR1 is MNHEY and CDR2 is SMNVEV (reference sequence). CDR3 DNA: TGTGACGCAGGGTACACTGAAGCTTTCTTT. Translating it yields CDAGYTEAFF.